This record covers a single T cell receptor (beta chain). These data come from a study of T cell responses to AZD1222 COVID-19 vaccine. TCRdb's table, derived via immunoSEQ multiplex PCR, lists solely in-frame clones and lacks some. The table lists some 60,000 clones, roughly 87% of them singletons. Germline CDR1 is SGHTA and CDR2 is FQGNSA. J lost 2 bases, V lost 3 bases, and 7 bases had no gene match. CDR3 length equals 16 residues. The sequencing here drew on peripheral blood, taken 28 days after the second AZD1222 dose. This clonotype was obtained from an adult who received the AZD1222 COVID-19 vaccine. The chain couples TRBV7-2 to TRBJ2-1; 7 nucleotides agree with TRBD2. The CDR3: CASSFSSSGPYNEQFF. DNA for the CDR3: TGTGCCAGCAGCTTTTCGTCTAGCGGACCCTACAATGAGCAGTTCTTC.